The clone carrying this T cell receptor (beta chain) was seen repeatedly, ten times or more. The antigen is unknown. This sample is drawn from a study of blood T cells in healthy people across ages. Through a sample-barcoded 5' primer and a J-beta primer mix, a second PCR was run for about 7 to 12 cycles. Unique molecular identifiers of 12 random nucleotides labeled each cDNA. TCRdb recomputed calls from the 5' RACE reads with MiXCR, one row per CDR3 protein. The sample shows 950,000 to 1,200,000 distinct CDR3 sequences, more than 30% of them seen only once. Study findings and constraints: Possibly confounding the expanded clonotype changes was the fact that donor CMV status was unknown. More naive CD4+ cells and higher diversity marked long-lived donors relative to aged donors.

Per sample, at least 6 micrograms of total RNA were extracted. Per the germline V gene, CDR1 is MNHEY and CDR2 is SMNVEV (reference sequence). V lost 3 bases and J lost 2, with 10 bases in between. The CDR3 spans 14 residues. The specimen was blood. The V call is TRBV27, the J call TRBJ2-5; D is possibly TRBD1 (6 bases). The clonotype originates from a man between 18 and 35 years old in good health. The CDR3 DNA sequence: TGTGCCAGCAGTTTTACCGGGACACAAGAGACCCAGTACTTC. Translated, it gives CASSFTGTQETQYF.